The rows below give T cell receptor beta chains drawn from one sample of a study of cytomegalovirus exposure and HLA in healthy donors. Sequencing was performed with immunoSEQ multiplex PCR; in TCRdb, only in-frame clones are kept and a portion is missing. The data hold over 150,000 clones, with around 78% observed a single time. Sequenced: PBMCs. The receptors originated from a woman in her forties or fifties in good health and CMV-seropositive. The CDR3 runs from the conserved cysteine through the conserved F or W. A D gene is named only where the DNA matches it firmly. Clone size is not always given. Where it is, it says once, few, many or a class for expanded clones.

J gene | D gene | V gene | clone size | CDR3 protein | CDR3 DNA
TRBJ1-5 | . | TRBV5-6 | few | CASSRGYGNQPQHF | TGTGCCAGCAGCCGGGGTTACGGCAATCAGCCCCAGCATTTT
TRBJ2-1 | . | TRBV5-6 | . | CASSLNLHRVSYNEQFF | TGTGCCAGCAGCTTGAACTTGCACAGGGTTTCCTACAATGAGCAGTTCTTC
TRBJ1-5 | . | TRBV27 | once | CASRQGAEQPQHF | TGTGCCAGCAGGCAGGGTGCCGAACAGCCCCAGCATTTT
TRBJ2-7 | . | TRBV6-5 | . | CASRRSLGPDYEQYF | TGTGCCAGCAGAAGGAGTCTGGGTCCCGACTACGAGCAGTACTTC
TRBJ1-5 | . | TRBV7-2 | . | CASSFRGGNQPQHF | TGTGCCAGCAGCTTCAGGGGTGGCAATCAGCCCCAGCATTTT
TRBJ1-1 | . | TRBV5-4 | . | CASSSEPGANTEAFF | TGTGCCAGCAGCTCAGAACCGGGAGCCAACACTGAAGCTTTCTTT
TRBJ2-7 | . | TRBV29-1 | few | CSVDWRSYEQYF | TGCAGCGTTGACTGGCGGTCCTACGAGCAGTACTTC
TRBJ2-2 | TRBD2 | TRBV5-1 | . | CASSSRLAGEGTGELFF | TGCGCCAGCAGTTCGAGACTAGCGGGGGAGGGAACCGGGGAGCTGTTTTTT
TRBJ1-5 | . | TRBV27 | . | CASSLSIDQPQHF | TGTGCCAGCAGTTTAAGCATTGATCAGCCCCAGCATTTT
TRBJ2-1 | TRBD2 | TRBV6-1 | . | CASTPGTSGANEQFF | TGTGCCAGCACTCCCGGGACTAGCGGGGCTAATGAGCAGTTCTTC
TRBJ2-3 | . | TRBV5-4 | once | CASSPRDNELTDTQYF | TGTGCCAGCAGCCCTCGGGACAACGAACTCACAGATACGCAGTATTTT
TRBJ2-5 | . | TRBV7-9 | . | CASSEDKPEYF | TGTGCCAGCAGTGAAGACAAGCCAGAGTACTTC
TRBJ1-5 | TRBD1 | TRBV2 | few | CASRGTGGQPQHF | TGTGCCAGCAGGGGGACAGGGGGTCAGCCCCAGCATTTT
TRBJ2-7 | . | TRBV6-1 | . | CATGAYEQYF | TGTGCCACCGGGGCCTACGAGCAGTACTTC
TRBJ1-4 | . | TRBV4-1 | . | CASSQEAEKLFF | TGCGCCAGCAGCCAAGAAGCTGAAAAACTGTTTTTT
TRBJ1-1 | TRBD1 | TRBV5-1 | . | CASSFTGQLNTEAFF | TGCGCCAGCAGCTTCACGGGACAGTTGAACACTGAAGCTTTCTTT
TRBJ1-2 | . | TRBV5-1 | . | CASSNPLTENYGYTF | TGCGCCAGCAGCAACCCGTTGACAGAGAACTATGGCTACACCTTC
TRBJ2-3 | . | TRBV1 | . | CTSSQKPTSGGGDTQYF | TGCACCAGCAGCCAAAAGCCAACTAGCGGGGGGGGTGATACGCAGTATTTT
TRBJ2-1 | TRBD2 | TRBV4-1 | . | CASSQVSGADNEQFF | TGCGCCAGCAGCCAAGTAAGCGGGGCGGACAATGAGCAGTTCTTC
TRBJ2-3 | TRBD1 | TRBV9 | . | CASSDTGVLTDTQYF | TGTGCCAGCAGCGATACAGGGGTCCTCACAGATACGCAGTATTTT
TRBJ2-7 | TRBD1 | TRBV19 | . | CASSPQGSPREQYF | TGTGCCAGTAGTCCACAGGGGTCCCCACGTGAGCAGTACTTC
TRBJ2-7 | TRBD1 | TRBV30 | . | CAWSTGTGGAWQYF | TGTGCCTGGAGTACCGGGACAGGGGGCGCGTGGCAGTACTTC
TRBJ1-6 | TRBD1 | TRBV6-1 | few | CASSDWTGASPLHF | TGTGCCAGCAGTGACTGGACAGGGGCATCACCCCTCCACTTT
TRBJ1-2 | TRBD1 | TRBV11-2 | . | CASSSYRGRNYGYTF | TGTGCCAGCAGCTCATACAGGGGGCGGAACTATGGCTACACCTTC
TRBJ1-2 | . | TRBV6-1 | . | CASSERVKGGTLLYGYTF | TGTGCCAGCAGTGAAAGAGTCAAAGGCGGCACACTACTATATGGCTACACCTTC
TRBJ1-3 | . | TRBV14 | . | CASSQGRGGSGNTIYF | TGTGCCAGCAGCCAAGGGCGGGGAGGATCTGGAAACACCATATATTTT
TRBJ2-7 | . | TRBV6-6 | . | CASSYEPGRGEQYF | TGTGCCAGCAGTTACGAGCCGGGCAGGGGCGAGCAGTACTTC
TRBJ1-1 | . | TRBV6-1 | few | CASSGYTNTEAFF | TGTGCCAGCAGTGGTTACACGAACACTGAAGCTTTCTTT
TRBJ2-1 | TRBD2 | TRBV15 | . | CATSSRGVAGPYNEQFF | TGTGCCACCAGCAGCCGTGGGGTAGCGGGGCCCTACAATGAGCAGTTCTTC
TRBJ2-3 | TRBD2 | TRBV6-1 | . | CASSEGLAGYTDTQYF | TGTGCCAGCAGTGAAGGCCTAGCGGGGTACACAGATACGCAGTATTTT
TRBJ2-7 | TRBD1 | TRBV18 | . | CASSRDRDYEQYF | TGTGCCAGCTCACGGGACAGAGATTACGAGCAGTACTTC